Reported below is one T cell receptor beta chain. What antigen it recognizes has not been identified. It has no much larger one-base neighbor in the sample; base qualities were not kept. This specimen comes from a study of T-cell reconstitution after alpha-beta-depleted transplantation in children (TCRdb year 2016). Some background on the complete study: Using TCR repertoire profiling, the study followed T-cell immune reconstitution in a quantitative way in children after TCRalphabeta/CD19-depleted allogeneic hematopoietic cell transplantation.

Trimming takes 7 bases from V and 2 bases from J, and the germline ends sit 14 bases apart. The CDR3 numbers 14 residues from cysteine through phenylalanine. Left in the record is the CDR3 DNA by itself, 42 bases read in frame from the first base. The method was PCR. Sequencer: Illumina HiSeq 2500. Molecular barcoding was employed in the preparation of TCR libraries, with unique molecular identifiers being used to normalize TCRbeta repertoire quantification. TCRdb applied fastp at Q25 and MiXCR to the public reads, then kept only in-frame beta chains. Rows merge per CDR3 protein into single entries with the most common DNA and genes. The sample records 380,000 or so distinct CDR3 sequences, 13% of which are singletons. About 4% of the sample belongs to the ten largest clones.

The source of this sequence is a human donor who donated a stem cell graft to a child with Fanconi anemia. The sequenced sample was PBMCs, obtained from the stem cell graft. This chain is built from TRBV12-3 or TRBV12-4 and TRBJ1-1, and perhaps TRBD1 as D gene, on 6 matching bases. The sequenced DNA is TGTGCCAGCAATCTTCAGGGGAGAAACACTGAAGCTTTCTTT. Its protein is CASNLQGRNTEAFF.